This T cell receptor beta chain was sequenced for a study of T cells after yellow fever vaccination. TCRdb called the 5' RACE reads again in MiXCR, with one record for every CDR3 protein. The sample lists under 700,000 distinct CDR3 sequences; about a sixth were seen once. The CDR3 sequence is 16 residues long. Details on this clonotype: Germline and junction disagree at one end, which may indicate a read error.

The specimen comprised PBMCs, sampled more than 4 days after the first yellow fever vaccination. The chain recombines TRBV23-1 with TRBJ2-1; TRBD2 matches 8 bases. TRBV23-1 is assigned to the ORF class and has an uncertain function. The origin of this receptor is a man younger than 30 who received the YFV17D yellow fever vaccine. CDR3 coding DNA: TGTGCCACCTGGCAGCCGATGCGAGCGGGGGTCGATGAGCAGTTCTTC. This translates into CATWQPMRAGVDEQFF.